The 20 T cell receptor beta chains below come from one sample, sequenced in a study of blood T cell repertoires in COVID-19. The protocol was immunoSEQ multiplex PCR, while the TCRdb copy is restricted to in-frame clones and leaves out a portion. The sample holds 150,000 or so clones, about 80% seen once. The sequenced material came from peripheral blood. Every receptor here comes from a human donor in a cohort sampled during active COVID-19.

The CDR3 here is CAWSSQGREKLFF. The CDR3 bases are TGTGCCTGGAGTTCACAGGGTCGGGAAAAACTGTTTTTT. The chain is built from TRBV30 and TRBJ1-4, with D perhaps matching TRBD1 (6 bases). Germline V gene sequence: CDR1 GTSNPN, CDR2 SVGIG (reference sequence). The CDR3 loop spans 13 amino acids. The germline V and J ends were trimmed by 2 bases and 8 bases, with 12 bases remaining between them.

This chain connects TRBV9 to TRBJ2-3; D perhaps matches TRBD2 (6 bases). Germline CDR1 and CDR2: SGDLS and YYNGEE. Trimming took off 0 bases at V and 6 bases at J, with 11 bases between the two ends. This CDR3 has 14 amino acids. The CDR3 DNA sequence: TGTGCCAGCAGCGTAGTTGGGGGAGGCGATACGCAGTATTTT. This codes for CASSVVGGGDTQYF.

This clone was picked up a small number of times. This chain uses TRBV11-1 with TRBJ2-5; 12 bases map to TRBD2. This CDR3 comprises 16 residues. Germline V gene lookup returns CDR1 SGHAT and CDR2 FQDESV (reference sequence). Losses at the gene ends were 1 base for V and 4 bases for J; bases not matched to a gene: 4. CDR3 protein: CASSLEGGLAGETQYF. In DNA, the CDR3 is TGTGCCAGCAGCTTAGAGGGGGGACTAGCGGGAGAGACCCAGTACTTC.

The V and J genes are TRBV6-1 and TRBJ2-5, with 10 bases matching TRBD2. This CDR3 is 17 amino acids long. J lost 1 base, V lost 4 bases, and 9 bases had no gene match. Germline V gives CDR1 MNHNS, CDR2 SASEGT. Here the CDR3 DNA reads TGTGCCAGCAGTGGACTAGCGGGTCCGGGGGCCCAAGAGACCCAGTACTTC. Translating gives CASSGLAGPGAQETQYF.

The V and J genes are TRBV29-1 and TRBJ2-1; D may be TRBD1 (5 bases). CDR3 length equals 15 residues. Germline values: CDR1 SQVTM, CDR2 ANQGSEA. V lost 5 bases to trimming and J lost 0 bases, with 14 bases between them. The CDR3 bases are TGCAGCGTTCCAAGGACACCCCGCTCCTACAATGAGCAGTTCTTC. It codes for CSVPRTPRSYNEQFF.

This clone has a single count. The chain links TRBV6-5 to TRBJ2-1; TRBD2 aligns across 7 bases. Trimming at V came to 6 bases and at J to 3 bases, leaving 5 bases not matched to a gene. Germline values: CDR1 MNHEY, CDR2 SVGAGI. CDR3 size: 14 residues. The CDR3 protein is CASRWEGHYNEQFF. The CDR3 DNA sequence: TGTGCCAGCAGGTGGGAGGGCCACTACAATGAGCAGTTCTTC.

This chain uses TRBV2 with TRBJ1-5; TRBD1 is a possible D gene (6 bases). The CDR3 consists of 12 residues. Trimming pared 6 bases from V and 5 bases from J, leaving 8 bases between. Germline V gene sequence: CDR1 SNHLY, CDR2 FYNNEI. DNA for the CDR3: TGTGCCAGCAGGGGGACACATCAGCCCCAGCATTTT. Amino acids: CASRGTHQPQHF.

The chain carries TRBV7-3 and TRBJ1-1; TRBD1 is a possible D gene (5 bases). Trimming removed 2 bases from V and 2 bases from J, with 12 bases in between. There are 15 residues in the CDR3. Germline-derived CDR1 and CDR2 are SGHTA and FQGTGA. For the CDR3, the DNA is TGTGCCAGCAGCTTAGGGGCGCAGGGAAACACTGAAGCTTTCTTT. It encodes CASSLGAQGNTEAFF.

V gene TRBV28 combines with J gene TRBJ1-6, with D unresolved. CDR3 length: 12 amino acids. In germline, CDR1 is MDHEN, CDR2 SYDVKM. V shed 8 bases and J shed 7 bases, with 9 bases lying between them. CDR3 bases: TGTGCCAGCGGAACCGGGAATTCACCCCTCCACTTT. Translating gives CASGTGNSPLHF.

The chain couples TRBV12-3 or TRBV12-4 to TRBJ2-7; D is uncertain. With 6 bases removed from V and 2 bases from J, the gap between germline ends came to 11 bases. The CDR3 is 13 residues long. The CDR3 sequence is CASSHGGAYEQYF. DNA for the CDR3: TGTGCCAGCAGCCATGGCGGCGCCTACGAGCAGTACTTC.

The genes are TRBV29-1 and TRBJ2-1, with D perhaps matching TRBD2 (6 bases). This CDR3 is 13 amino acids long. Germline CDR1 and CDR2: SQVTM and ANQGSEA. The V and J ends lost 2 bases and 8 bases respectively, with 13 bases between them. CDR3 sequence (DNA): TGCAGCGTTGAAATTTTTTCGGGAGATGAGCAGTTCTTC. Protein sequence: CSVEIFSGDEQFF.

The chain couples TRBV28 to TRBJ1-5; D gene ambiguous. The length of the CDR3 is 15 residues. Trimming removed 3 bases at V and 0 bases at J, with 9 bases between. Germline CDR1 MDHEN, CDR2 SYDVKM. CDR3 nucleotides: TGTGCCAGCAGTTTCGACGCGGTTAGCAATCAGCCCCAGCATTTT. Translating gives CASSFDAVSNQPQHF.

V is TRBV5-4 and J is TRBJ1-1; 7 nucleotides agree with TRBD1. The CDR3 consists of 16 residues. The germline CDR1 and CDR2 sequences are SGHNT and YYREEE (reference sequence). J was trimmed by 0 bases and V by 0 bases; bases with no gene match: 5. CDR3 in DNA: TGTGCCAGCAGCTTGGTAGGGGGCGGGATGAACACTGAAGCTTTCTTT. Protein sequence: CASSLVGGGMNTEAFF. The full variable domain, with the rest looked up from reference TRBV5-4 and TRBJ1-1, is ETGVTQSPTHLIKTRGQQVTLRCSSQSGHNTVSWYQQALGQGPQFIFQYYREEENGRGNFPPRFSGLQFPNYSSELNVNALELDDSALYLCASSLVGGGMNTEAFFGQGTRLTVV.

The rearrangement uses TRBV6-4 and TRBJ2-1; TRBD1 might be the D (5 bases). The CDR3 is 14 amino acids. Between the trimmed V and J ends, which lost 6 bases and 8 bases, there was a span of 17 bases. Germline-derived CDR1 and CDR2 are MRHNA and SNTAGT. In DNA form, the CDR3 reads TGTGCCAGCAGCCCCGAGGCGCAGGGCTATGAGCAGTTCTTC. Translating gives CASSPEAQGYEQFF.

The chain couples TRBV9 to TRBJ1-2; D not certain. Germline values: CDR1 SGDLS, CDR2 YYNGEE. This CDR3 has 17 amino acids. V was trimmed by 4 bases and J by 4 bases, leaving 23 bases between them. As DNA, the CDR3 is TGTGCCAGCAGCAAAGACGGGAGGGTGAATTGGAGCTATGGCTACACCTTC. Amino acids: CASSKDGRVNWSYGYTF.

The J gene is TRBJ2-3, the V gene TRBV7-3, with a possible D match to TRBD2 (6 bases). Looked up from germline, CDR1 is SGHTA and CDR2 is FQGTGA. This CDR3 region has 15 residues. The V end lost 5 bases, the J end lost 6 bases, and 18 bases lay between the germline ends. The CDR3 DNA follows: TGTGCCAGCAGCGTTAGCGGCCAGGCGGGGGATACGCAGTATTTT. Translation gives CASSVSGQAGDTQYF.

The V gene is TRBV28, the J gene TRBJ1-1; tentative D call: TRBD1 (5 bases). Germline CDR1 MDHEN, CDR2 SYDVKM. The CDR3 has 12 amino acids. V was cut by 2 bases and J by 7 bases, with 8 bases left in between. Written as DNA, the CDR3 is TGTGCCAGCAGTTTAGGGGGGGTTGAAGCTTTCTTT. Its translation: CASSLGGVEAFF.

This rearrangement joins TRBV5-6 to TRBJ2-1; 7 nucleotides agree with TRBD1. The CDR3 extends over 15 amino acids. With V trimmed by 4 bases and J by 2 bases, 6 bases remained unmatched. Per the germline V gene, CDR1 is SGHDT and CDR2 is YYEEEE. In DNA form, the CDR3 reads TGTGCCAGCAGCCGCCGGGACAGACCCTACAATGAGCAGTTCTTC. Translating it yields CASSRRDRPYNEQFF.

J is TRBJ2-5 and V is TRBV9, with TRBD2 as a possible D gene (5 bases). Per germline, CDR1 SGDLS and CDR2 YYNGEE. V lost 0 bases, J lost 5 bases, and 17 bases lay in between. The CDR3 loop spans 16 amino acids. CDR3 nucleotides: TGTGCCAGCAGCGTAGGATTAGCGACAATGGGGGAGACCCAGTACTTC. This codes for CASSVGLATMGETQYF.

This clone has only one observation. V gene TRBV24-1 combines with J gene TRBJ2-1; 10 bases align to TRBD2. CDR3 length equals 14 residues. V was clipped by 12 bases and J by 5 bases; unmatched bases: 9. Germline loops: CDR1 KGHDR, CDR2 SFDVKD. The CDR3 sequence is CAPVGLARHNEQFF. CDR3 in DNA: TGTGCCCCCGTGGGACTAGCGCGACACAATGAGCAGTTCTTC.